These T cell receptor beta chains were read from a single sample in a study of T cell responses to AZD1222 COVID-19 vaccine. The protocol was immunoSEQ multiplex PCR, while the TCRdb copy is restricted to in-frame clones and leaves out a portion. Of around 150,000 clones in the sample, 90% were seen once. The source material was peripheral blood, sampled 28 days after the second AZD1222 dose. These receptors all come from an adult who received the AZD1222 COVID-19 vaccine. Both conserved end residues are part of each CDR3. A D gene is named only where the DNA matches it firmly. Rows give clone size only sometimes, using once, few, many, or a class for an expanded clone.

TRBJ2-7 TRBV6-6 TRBD2 . CASSRLATHITYEQYF TGTGCCAGCAGTCGACTAGCGACACACATAACCTACGAGCAGTACTTC
TRBJ1-2 TRBV3-1/TRBV3-2 TRBD1 . CASSQDRGRDGYTF TGTGCCAGCAGCCAGGACAGGGGGCGCGATGGCTACACCTTC
TRBJ1-6 TRBV7-9 . . CASSLAVDSPLHF TGTGCCAGCAGCTTAGCGGTAGATTCACCCCTCCACTTT
TRBJ1-4 TRBV21-1 . few CASSFFVVNEKLFF TGTGCCAGCAGTTTTTTCGTAGTTAATGAAAAACTGTTTTTT
TRBJ2-5 TRBV6-2/TRBV6-3 TRBD2 once CASSYYRREGIKTQYF TGTGCCAGCAGTTACTATCGGCGGGAGGGGATAAAGACCCAGTACTTC
TRBJ2-2 TRBV27 TRBD2 . CASSLKREGRGPSGELFF TGTGCCAGCAGTTTAAAACGGGAGGGCCGGGGCCCCTCCGGGGAGCTGTTTTTT
TRBJ2-1 TRBV30 . few CAWRGPTGAYNEQFF TGTGCCTGGAGGGGCCCGACGGGAGCCTACAATGAGCAGTTCTTC
TRBJ2-1 TRBV27 TRBD1 . CASGTGGRQFF TGTGCCAGCGGAACAGGGGGGCGGCAGTTCTTC
TRBJ2-5 TRBV15 . . CATSRDSAETQYF TGTGCCACCAGCAGGGACAGCGCTGAGACCCAGTACTTC
TRBJ1-1 TRBV19 . . CASSIGGTGENTEAFF TGTGCCAGTAGTATAGGAGGAACAGGCGAGAACACTGAAGCTTTCTTT
TRBJ2-1 TRBV4-3 TRBD2 once CASSPSSGTSFYNEQFF TGCGCCAGCAGCCCGTCATCCGGGACTAGCTTCTACAATGAGCAGTTCTTC
TRBJ2-7 TRBV5-1 TRBD2 once CASSKNSGTDYEQYF TGCGCCAGCAGCAAAAATAGCGGGACGGACTACGAGCAGTACTTC
TRBJ2-7 TRBV12-3/TRBV12-4 . . CASTTEGSYEQYF TGTGCCAGCACGACGGAGGGCTCCTACGAGCAGTACTTC
TRBJ1-6 TRBV2 . . CASSRQSRSSYNSPLHF TGTGCCAGCAGCCGACAGAGCAGGAGCTCCTATAATTCACCCCTCCACTTT
TRBJ2-7 TRBV5-1 . few CASSLNQGLGYEQYF TGCGCCAGCAGCTTAAATCAGGGGTTGGGGTACGAGCAGTACTTC
TRBJ2-2 TRBV3-1/TRBV3-2 . . CASSRVETRNTGELFF TGTGCCAGCAGCCGCGTTGAAACGCGGAACACCGGGGAGCTGTTTTTT
TRBJ2-7 TRBV19 TRBD1 . CASSTGQGPYEQYF TGTGCCAGTAGTACTGGACAGGGTCCCTACGAGCAGTACTTC
TRBJ2-6 TRBV6-6 TRBD1 . CASRPQGSGANVLTF TGTGCCAGCAGACCACAGGGGTCTGGGGCCAACGTCCTGACTTTC
TRBJ2-7 TRBV5-6 . . CASSWKDGEQYF TGTGCCAGCAGCTGGAAGGATGGCGAGCAGTACTTC
TRBJ2-1 TRBV9 . . CASSEGPHYNEQFF TGTGCCAGCAGCGAGGGGCCCCACTACAATGAGCAGTTCTTC
TRBJ2-3 TRBV27 . . CASTKYYGDTQYF TGTGCCAGCACCAAGTATTACGGAGATACGCAGTATTTT
TRBJ1-5 TRBV19 . . CASSIGDRFYSNQPQHF TGTGCCAGTAGTATCGGAGACAGGTTCTATAGCAATCAGCCCCAGCATTTT
TRBJ2-7 TRBV27 . . CASSFRVSQGTTYEQYF TGTGCCAGCAGTTTTAGGGTGTCACAGGGAACGACCTACGAGCAGTACTTC
TRBJ1-6 TRBV18 . . CASSPGGNSPLHF TGTGCCAGCTCACCTGGGGGTAATTCACCCCTCCACTTT
TRBJ2-5 TRBV2 TRBD1 . CASSGQTGRETQYF TGTGCCAGCAGTGGCCAGACAGGGAGAGAGACCCAGTACTTC
TRBJ2-3 TRBV7-9 . . CAGQGITDTQYF TGTGCCGGCCAGGGGATCACAGATACGCAGTATTTT
TRBJ1-4 TRBV11-2 . . CASSPQVSVVEKLFF TGTGCCAGCAGCCCACAAGTCTCGGTGGTTGAAAAACTGTTTTTT
TRBJ1-5 TRBV6-2/TRBV6-3 . . CASSYSKGGRGYQPQHF TGTGCCAGCAGTTACTCGAAGGGGGGTAGGGGTTATCAGCCCCAGCATTTT
TRBJ1-2 TRBV5-1 . . CASSVQGDYGYTF TGCGCCAGCAGCGTACAGGGCGACTATGGCTACACCTTC
TRBJ2-7 TRBV6-5 . . CASHQSPGSSYEQYF TGTGCCAGCCATCAATCCCCGGGGAGCTCCTACGAGCAGTACTTC
TRBJ2-2 TRBV11-2 . . CANKPGGNTGELFF TGTGCCAACAAACCCGGGGGAAACACCGGGGAGCTGTTTTTT